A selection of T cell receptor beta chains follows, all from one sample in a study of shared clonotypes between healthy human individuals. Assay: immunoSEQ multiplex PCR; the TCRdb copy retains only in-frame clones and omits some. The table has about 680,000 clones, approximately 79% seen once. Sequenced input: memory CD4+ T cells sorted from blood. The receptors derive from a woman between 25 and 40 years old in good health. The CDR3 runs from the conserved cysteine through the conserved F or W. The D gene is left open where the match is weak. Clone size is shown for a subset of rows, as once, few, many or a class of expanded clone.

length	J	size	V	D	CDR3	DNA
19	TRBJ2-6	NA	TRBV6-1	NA	CASSERLANGSSGANVLTF	TGTGCCAGCAGTGAAAGGTTGGCTAACGGGAGCTCTGGGGCCAACGTCCTGACTTTC
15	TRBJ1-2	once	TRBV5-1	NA	CASSLAVSQNYGYTF	TGCGCCAGCAGCTTGGCCGTATCCCAGAACTATGGCTACACCTTC
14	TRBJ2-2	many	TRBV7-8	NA	CASTKGQNTGELFF	TGTGCCAGCACGAAAGGGCAAAACACCGGGGAGCTGTTTTTT
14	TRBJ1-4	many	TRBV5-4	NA	CASSRGEGREKLFF	TGTGCCAGCAGTCGCGGGGAGGGTCGGGAAAAACTGTTTTTT
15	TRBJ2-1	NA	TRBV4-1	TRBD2	CASSNPGGRLNEQFF	TGCGCCAGCAGCAACCCGGGGGGTAGGCTCAATGAGCAGTTCTTC
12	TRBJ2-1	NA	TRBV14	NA	CASSPPGLKQFF	TGTGCCAGCAGCCCTCCGGGACTCAAGCAGTTCTTC
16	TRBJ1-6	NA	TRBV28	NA	CASSSGEQGSNSPLHF	TGTGCCAGCAGTTCAGGCGAGCAGGGATCTAATTCACCCCTCCACTTT
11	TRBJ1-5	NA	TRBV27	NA	CASRDDQPQHF	TGTGCCAGCAGAGATGATCAGCCCCAGCATTTT
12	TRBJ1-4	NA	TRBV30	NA	CAWRQDNEKLFF	TGTGCCTGGAGACAGGATAATGAAAAACTGTTTTTT
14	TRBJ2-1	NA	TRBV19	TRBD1	CASSMRQGRNEQFF	TGTGCCAGTAGTATGCGACAGGGAAGGAATGAGCAGTTCTTC
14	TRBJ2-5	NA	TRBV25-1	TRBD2	CASSGSGIGETQYF	TGTGCCAGCAGTGGGAGCGGGATTGGGGAGACCCAGTACTTC
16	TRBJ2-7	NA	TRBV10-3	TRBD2	CAISDPSGRWGYEQYF	TGTGCCATCAGTGATCCTAGCGGGAGATGGGGCTACGAGCAGTACTTC
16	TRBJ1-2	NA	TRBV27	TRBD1	CASAVPRRTGVYGYTF	TGTGCCAGCGCAGTGCCCCGCCGGACAGGGGTCTATGGCTACACCTTC
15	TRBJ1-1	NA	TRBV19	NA	CASNSRGAGHTEAFF	TGTGCCAGTAACTCTAGGGGGGCTGGGCACACTGAAGCTTTCTTT
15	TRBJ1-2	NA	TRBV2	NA	CASSEARFGGSGYTF	TGTGCCAGCAGTGAAGCGCGTTTTGGAGGGTCCGGCTACACCTTC
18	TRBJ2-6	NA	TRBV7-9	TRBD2	CASSPQPGTSSGANVLTF	TGTGCCAGCAGCCCCCAACCCGGGACTAGCTCTGGGGCCAACGTCCTGACTTTC
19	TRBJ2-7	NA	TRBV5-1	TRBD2	CASSPTSQGTSGISYEQYF	TGCGCCAGCAGCCCGACCTCCCAGGGGACTAGCGGAATCTCCTACGAGCAGTACTTC
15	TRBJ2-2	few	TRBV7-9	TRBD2	CASSPLAGDTGELFF	TGTGCCAGCAGCCCGCTAGCGGGTGACACCGGGGAGCTGTTTTTT
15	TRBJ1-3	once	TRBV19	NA	CATNPGGWERNTIYF	TGTGCCACCAATCCGGGAGGTTGGGAGCGAAACACCATATATTTT
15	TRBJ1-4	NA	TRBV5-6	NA	CASSLLDSPYSIPFF	TGTGCCAGCAGCTTGTTGGACAGCCCTTATTCCATCCCGTTTTTT
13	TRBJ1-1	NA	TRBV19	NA	CASSIGAYTEAFF	TGTGCCAGTAGTATTGGGGCATACACTGAAGCTTTCTTT
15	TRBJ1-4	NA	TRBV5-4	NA	CASSLGGRTNEKLFF	TGTGCCAGCAGCTTGGGGGGGCGGACTAATGAAAAACTGTTTTTT
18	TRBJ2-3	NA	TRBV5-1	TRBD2	CASRDGLAGAGTVDTQYF	TGCGCCAGCAGAGATGGGCTAGCGGGAGCGGGGACCGTGGATACGCAGTATTTT
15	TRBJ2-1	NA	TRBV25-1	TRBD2	CASSESGLGFGEQFF	TGTGCCAGCAGTGAATCGGGACTAGGGTTTGGTGAGCAGTTCTTC
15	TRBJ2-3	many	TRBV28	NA	CASSTRRSSTDTQYF	TGTGCCAGCAGTACTCGCAGAAGTAGCACAGATACGCAGTATTTT
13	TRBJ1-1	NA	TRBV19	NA	CASSTPGGDEAFF	TGTGCCAGTAGTACCCCCGGGGGAGATGAAGCTTTCTTT
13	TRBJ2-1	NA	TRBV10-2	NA	CASTQSSYNEQFF	TGCGCCAGCACGCAGAGCTCCTACAATGAGCAGTTCTTC